This TCR beta chain was captured by sequencing in a study of T cell repertoires in cytomegalovirus infection. TCRdb independently ran MiXCR on the reads; one entry per CDR3 protein. The sample shows more than 400,000 distinct CDR3 sequences, approximately 25% of them seen only once. This CDR3 has 14 amino acids. CDR1 and CDR2 from the germline V gene are MGHRA and YSYEKL. V was cut by 4 bases and J by 7 bases, with 14 bases left in between. The chain is built from TRBV4-1 and TRBJ2-1; D gene unclear. The receptor was derived from a human donor in good health (CMV status not recorded). Some clones in this sample may be carry-over from other donors' samples. Input material: PBMCs. The CDR3 loop reads CASSLTLRGNEQFF. The CDR3 nucleotides are TGCGCCAGCAGCCTCACCCTTCGCGGAAATGAGCAGTTCTTC.